Shown below are 7 T cell receptor beta chains from a single sample sequenced in a study of tissue T cells after allogeneic stem cell transplantation (dated by TCRdb to 2022 to 2024). Library prep was done by the immunoSEQ multiplex PCR assay. Drawn from immuneACCESS, this table holds only the in-frame rearrangements with V and J called that TCRdb kept. Clones are partly lost; checked studies trace under half to an unresolved V gene and leave the rest unexplained. Counted in this sample were under 9,000 clones; over 30% of them appeared once. The ten most abundant clones make up around 3.3% of the sample. The time point label, as the study defines it: mouse harvest day 14 after allogeneic transplant. Mouse grafts combined 10^7 T-cell-depleted bone marrow cells with 10^6 splenic CD5+ T cells, given via tail vein injection. The specimen sequenced was skin. The receptor set was obtained from a female BALB/c mouse given C57BL/6 T cells with graft-versus-host disease after an allogeneic hematopoietic cell transplant.

Worth noting for this clone: Gene names and germline refer to mouse. The read falls 1 residue short of the CDR3 end, and the missing part is taken from the germline J gene. The V gene is TRBV13-1, the J gene TRBJ2-3; the match to TRBD2 covers 8 bases. J was trimmed by 1 base and V by 5 bases; bases with no gene match: 9. Germline CDR1 reads NSHNY; CDR2 reads SYGAGN. CDR3 length: 16 residues. Partial CDR3 DNA: TGTGCCAGCAGGACTGCTGGGGGGCCTGGTGCAGAAACGCTGTAT. Protein sequence: CASRTAGGPGAETLY. The complete CDR3 reads CASRTAGGPGAETLYF.

As regards this clone: Germline and genes here are mouse. The read comes to an end 1 residue before the CDR3 does, leaving the germline J gene to fill in the end. The chain recombines TRBV19 with TRBJ1-1; 7 bases fit TRBD1. Unmatched junction bases numbered 8, after V lost 5 bases and J lost 1 base. The CDR3 extends over 15 amino acids. Looked up from germline, CDR1 is FNHDT and CDR2 is SITEND (reference sequence). The CDR3: CASSLTYRGNTEVFF. CDR3 DNA, as far as it was read: TGTGCCAGCAGCCTCACTTACAGGGGAAACACAGAAGTCTTC. Complete variable domain (other parts from reference TRBV19 and TRBJ1-1): GGIITQTPKFLIGQEGQKLTLKCQQNFNHDTMYWYRQDSGKGLRLIYYSITENDLQKGDLSEGYDASREKKSSFSLTVTSAQKNEMAVFLCASSLTYRGNTEVFFGKGTRLTVV.

A few counts support this clone. The germline and genes are mouse ones. The sequenced fragment ends 1 residue before the CDR3 boundary, so the rest is inferred from the germline J gene. The chain links TRBV5 to TRBJ1-3, with TRBD1 identical over 7 bases. This CDR3 region has 15 residues. CDR1 LGHNA and CDR2 YNLKQL come from the germline V gene (reference sequence). The ends lost 4 bases at V and 0 bases at J; junction bases unmatched: 3. This chain's CDR3 is CASSPGTASGNTLYF. The CDR3 bases that were read are TGTGCCAGCAGCCCCGGGACAGCTTCTGGAAATACGCTCTAT.

This clone was picked up a small number of times. Genes and germline are mouse. The CDR3 end falls 1 residue outside the read, so it is completed with the germline J gene. The J gene is TRBJ1-3, the V gene TRBV26; D gene ambiguous. The CDR3 length is 15 residues. Germline V gene lookup returns CDR1 KGHPV and CDR2 FQNQEV (reference sequence). V lost 0 bases and J lost 0, with 6 bases in between. CDR3 DNA (partial): TGTGCCAGCAGTCTGTCGACATCTTCTGGAAATACGCTCTAT. It translates to CASSLSTSSGNTLY. The entire CDR3 protein is CASSLSTSSGNTLYF.

With respect to this clone: Gene labels here are mouse ones. The CDR3 end falls 1 residue outside the read, so it is completed with the germline J gene. The chain links TRBV26 to TRBJ2-3; possible D gene TRBD2, 5 bases. The CDR3 has 13 amino acids. Germline V gene lookup returns CDR1 KGHPV and CDR2 FQNQEV (reference sequence). V shed 0 bases and J shed 6 bases, with 7 bases lying between them. The CDR3 protein is CASSLSMGETLYF. The covered CDR3 bases are TGTGCCAGCAGTCTGTCGATGGGGGAAACGCTGTAT.

This clone qualifies as medium-sized. The listed genes are named as in mouse. Read coverage stops 1 residue before the CDR3 terminus; the germline J gene supplies the remainder. The rearrangement joins TRBV26 to TRBJ1-3; TRBD1 aligns across 10 bases. The V gene's germline CDR1 is KGHPV and CDR2 FQNQEV (reference sequence). V shed 6 bases and J 2 bases; nucleotides not matched to a gene: 4. This CDR3 is 15 amino acids long. The CDR3 loop reads CASSRDRGTGNTLYF. The CDR3 DNA, read in part, is TGTGCCAGCAGCCGGGACAGGGGAACTGGAAATACGCTCTAT.

This clone has only a few counts. Mouse gene names apply. Read coverage stops 1 residue before the CDR3 terminus; the germline J gene supplies the remainder. The chain couples TRBV26 to TRBJ2-5, with a possible D match to TRBD1 (7 bases). Germline V gene data show CDR1 as KGHPV and CDR2 as FQNQEV (reference sequence). The CDR3 consists of 14 residues. The ends were cut back, 2 bases at V and 6 bases at J, with 12 bases in the middle. The CDR3 DNA, read in part, is TGTGCCAGCAGTCTGCAAGGGGGCGGTGACACCCAGTAC. It yields the protein CASSLQGGGDTQY. The whole CDR3 sequence reads CASSLQGGGDTQYF. Full variable domain (remainder filled in from reference TRBV26 and TRBJ2-5): NSKVIQTPRYLVKGQGQKAKMRCIPEKGHPVVFWYQQNKNNEFKFLINFQNQEVLQQIDMTEKRFSAECPSNSPCSLEIQSSEAGDSALYLCASSLQGGGDTQYFGPGTRLLVL.